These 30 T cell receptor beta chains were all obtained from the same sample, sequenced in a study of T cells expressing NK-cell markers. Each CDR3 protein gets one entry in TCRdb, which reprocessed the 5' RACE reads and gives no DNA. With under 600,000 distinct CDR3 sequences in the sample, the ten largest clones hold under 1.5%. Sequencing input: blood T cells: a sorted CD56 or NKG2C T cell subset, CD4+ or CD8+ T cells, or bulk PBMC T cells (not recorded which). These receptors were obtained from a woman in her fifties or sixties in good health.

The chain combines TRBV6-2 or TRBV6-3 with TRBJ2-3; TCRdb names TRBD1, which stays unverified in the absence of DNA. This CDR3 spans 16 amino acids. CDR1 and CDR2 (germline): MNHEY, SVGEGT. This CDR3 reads CASSYSLGVPSDTQYF.

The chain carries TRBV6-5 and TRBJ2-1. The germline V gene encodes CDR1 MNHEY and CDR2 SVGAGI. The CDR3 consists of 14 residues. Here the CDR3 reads CASSYSRGYNEQFF.

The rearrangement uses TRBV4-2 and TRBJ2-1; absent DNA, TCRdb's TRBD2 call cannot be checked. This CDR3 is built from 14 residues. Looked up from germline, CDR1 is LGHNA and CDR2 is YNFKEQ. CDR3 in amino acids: CASSQASGDNEQFF.

CDR3 sequence: CSIVWEGETQYF. The rearrangement links TRBV29-1 to TRBJ2-5; TCRdb indicates TRBD2, and absent DNA this call remains unverified. Germline CDR1 reads SQVTM; CDR2 reads ANQGSEA. This CDR3 comprises 12 residues.

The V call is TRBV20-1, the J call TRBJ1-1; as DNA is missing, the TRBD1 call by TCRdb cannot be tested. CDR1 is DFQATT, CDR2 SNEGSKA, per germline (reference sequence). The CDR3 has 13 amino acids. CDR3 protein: CSAGGQVETEAFF.

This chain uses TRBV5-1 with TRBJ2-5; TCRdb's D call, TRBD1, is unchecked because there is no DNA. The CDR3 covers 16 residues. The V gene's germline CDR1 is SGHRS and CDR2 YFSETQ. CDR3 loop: CASSTAGGAVQETQYF.

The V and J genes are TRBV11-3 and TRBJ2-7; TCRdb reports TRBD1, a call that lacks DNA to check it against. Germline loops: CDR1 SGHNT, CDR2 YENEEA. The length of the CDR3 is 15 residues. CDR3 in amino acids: CASSSGGQGAYEQYF.

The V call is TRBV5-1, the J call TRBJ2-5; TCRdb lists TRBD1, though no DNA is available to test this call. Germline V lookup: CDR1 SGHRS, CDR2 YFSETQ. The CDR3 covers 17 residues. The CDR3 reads CASSLGAKGGYQETQYF.

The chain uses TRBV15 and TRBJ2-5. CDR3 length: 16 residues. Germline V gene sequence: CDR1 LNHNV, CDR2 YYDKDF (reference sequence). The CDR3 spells CATSRDFLQTGETQYF.

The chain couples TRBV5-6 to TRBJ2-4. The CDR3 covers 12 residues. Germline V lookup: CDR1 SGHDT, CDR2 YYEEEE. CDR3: CASSLDASLQYF.

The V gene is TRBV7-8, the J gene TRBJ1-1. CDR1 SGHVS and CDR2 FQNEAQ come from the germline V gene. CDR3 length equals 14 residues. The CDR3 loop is CASSSQPTGTEAFF.

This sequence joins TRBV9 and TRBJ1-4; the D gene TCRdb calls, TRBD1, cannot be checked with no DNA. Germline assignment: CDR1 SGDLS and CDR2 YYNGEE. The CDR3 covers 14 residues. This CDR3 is CASSVGNREEKLFF.

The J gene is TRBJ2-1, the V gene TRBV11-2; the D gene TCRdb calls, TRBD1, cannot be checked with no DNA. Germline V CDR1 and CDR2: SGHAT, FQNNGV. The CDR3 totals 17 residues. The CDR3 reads CASSLATGGPLPHEQFF. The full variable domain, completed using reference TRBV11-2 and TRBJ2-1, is EAGVAQSPRYKIIEKRQSVAFWCNPISGHATLYWYQQILGQGPKLLIQFQNNGVVDDSQLPKDRFSAERLKGVDSTLKIQPAKLEDSAVYLCASSLATGGPLPHEQFFGPGTRLTVL.

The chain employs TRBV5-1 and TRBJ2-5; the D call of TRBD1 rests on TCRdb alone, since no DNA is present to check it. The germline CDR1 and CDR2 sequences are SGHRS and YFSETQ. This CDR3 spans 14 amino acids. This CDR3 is CASSLEGAYRAQYF. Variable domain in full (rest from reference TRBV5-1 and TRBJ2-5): KAGVTQTPRYLIKTRGQQVTLSCSPISGHRSVSWYQQTPGQGLQFLFEYFSETQRNKGNFPGRFSGRQFSNSRSEMNVSTLELGDSALYLCASSLEGAYRAQYFGPGTRLLVL.

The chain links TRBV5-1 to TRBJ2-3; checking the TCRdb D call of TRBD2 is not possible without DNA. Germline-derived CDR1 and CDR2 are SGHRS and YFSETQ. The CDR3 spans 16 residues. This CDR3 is CASSPRTSGRLDTQYF. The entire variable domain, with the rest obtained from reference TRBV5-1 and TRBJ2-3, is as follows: KAGVTQTPRYLIKTRGQQVTLSCSPISGHRSVSWYQQTPGQGLQFLFEYFSETQRNKGNFPGRFSGRQFSNSRSEMNVSTLELGDSALYLCASSPRTSGRLDTQYFGPGTRLTVL.

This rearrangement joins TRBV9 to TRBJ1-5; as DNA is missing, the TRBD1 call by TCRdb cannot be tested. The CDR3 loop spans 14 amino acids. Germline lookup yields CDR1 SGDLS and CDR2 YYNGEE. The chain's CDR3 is CASSPGQGPQPQHF.

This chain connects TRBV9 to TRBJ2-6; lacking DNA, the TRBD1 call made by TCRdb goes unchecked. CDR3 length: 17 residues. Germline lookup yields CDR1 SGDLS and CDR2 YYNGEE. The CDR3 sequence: CASSGYRVPSGANVLTF.

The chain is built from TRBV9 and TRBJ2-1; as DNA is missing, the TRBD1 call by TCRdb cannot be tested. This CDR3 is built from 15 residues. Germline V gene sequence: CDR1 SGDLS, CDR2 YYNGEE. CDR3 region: CASSGAGGPYNEQFF.

The CDR3 loop reads CASSQEGQGGSKAFF. The rearrangement links TRBV4-1 to TRBJ1-1; TCRdb proposes TRBD1, but this gene call is untestable without DNA. This CDR3 has 15 amino acids. Looked up from germline, CDR1 is MGHRA and CDR2 is YSYEKL.

The CDR3 loop is CASSLARSWGPETQYF. This chain connects TRBV5-5 to TRBJ2-5. This CDR3 has 16 amino acids. From germline, CDR1 is SGHKS and CDR2 YYEKEE (reference sequence).

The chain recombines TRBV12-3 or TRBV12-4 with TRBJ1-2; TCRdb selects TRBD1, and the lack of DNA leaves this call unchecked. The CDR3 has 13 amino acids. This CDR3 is CASSSPSGGGYTF.

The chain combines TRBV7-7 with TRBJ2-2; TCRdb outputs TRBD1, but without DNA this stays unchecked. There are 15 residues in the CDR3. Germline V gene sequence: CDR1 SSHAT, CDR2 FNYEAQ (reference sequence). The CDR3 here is CASSLDGRVGGELFF.

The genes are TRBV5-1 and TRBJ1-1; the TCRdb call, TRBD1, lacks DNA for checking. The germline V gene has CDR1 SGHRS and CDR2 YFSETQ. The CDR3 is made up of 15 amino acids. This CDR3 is CASSPRQGAYTEAFF. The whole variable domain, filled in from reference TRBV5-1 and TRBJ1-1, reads KAGVTQTPRYLIKTRGQQVTLSCSPISGHRSVSWYQQTPGQGLQFLFEYFSETQRNKGNFPGRFSGRQFSNSRSEMNVSTLELGDSALYLCASSPRQGAYTEAFFGQGTRLTVV.

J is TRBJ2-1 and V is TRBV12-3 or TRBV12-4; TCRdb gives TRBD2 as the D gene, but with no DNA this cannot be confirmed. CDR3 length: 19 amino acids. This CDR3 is CASSLATVHSGRARGEQFF.

CDR3 protein: CASSQSTTFYNEQFF. This chain uses TRBV23-1 with TRBJ2-1. TRBV23-1 is given ORF status, its function remaining uncertain. This CDR3 contains 15 residues.

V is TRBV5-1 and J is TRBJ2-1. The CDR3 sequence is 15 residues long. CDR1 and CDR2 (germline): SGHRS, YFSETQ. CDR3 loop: CASSIGRSSYNEQFF.

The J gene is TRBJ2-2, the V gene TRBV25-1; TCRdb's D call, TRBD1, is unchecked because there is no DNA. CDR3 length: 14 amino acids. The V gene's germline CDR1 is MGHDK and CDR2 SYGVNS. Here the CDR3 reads CASSRGVNTGELFF.

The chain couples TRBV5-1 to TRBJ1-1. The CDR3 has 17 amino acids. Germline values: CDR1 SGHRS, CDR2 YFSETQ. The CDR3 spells CASSFSSGGGMNTEAFF.

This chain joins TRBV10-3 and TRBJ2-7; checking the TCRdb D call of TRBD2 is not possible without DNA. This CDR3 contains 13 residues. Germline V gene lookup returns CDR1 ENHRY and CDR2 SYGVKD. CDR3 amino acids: CAIRPREAYEQYF.

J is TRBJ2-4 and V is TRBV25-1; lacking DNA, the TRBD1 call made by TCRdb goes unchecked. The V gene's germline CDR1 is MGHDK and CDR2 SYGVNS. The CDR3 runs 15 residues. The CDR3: CASSEIGTGENIQYF.